This is a list of T cell receptor beta chains from one sample in a study of CD8 T cells in Susac syndrome. In TCRdb, the immunoSEQ multiplex PCR reads were re-called with MiXCR into one record per CDR3 protein. The table has some 300,000 distinct CDR3 sequences, 85% seen once; the top ten hold around 0.22%. The source material was CD8+ T cells from PBMCs. These receptors all stem from a human donor with multiple sclerosis. Both conserved end residues are part of each CDR3. Fields, in order: J gene, V gene, CDR3 protein.

j_call: TRBJ2-2; v_call: TRBV9; cdr3_aa: CASSDVGDSGELFF
j_call: TRBJ2-3; v_call: TRBV14; cdr3_aa: CASSQLPPVAGDTQYF
j_call: TRBJ2-1; v_call: TRBV2; cdr3_aa: CARPNPGTSGSAGYEQFF
j_call: TRBJ2-2; v_call: TRBV27; cdr3_aa: CASSDGTNTGELFF
j_call: TRBJ1-1; v_call: TRBV6-1; cdr3_aa: CASSEGTGWTEAFF
j_call: TRBJ2-7; v_call: TRBV7-8; cdr3_aa: CASGHLGLLSYEQYF
j_call: TRBJ1-2; v_call: TRBV20-1; cdr3_aa: CSARDRGGNYGYTF
j_call: TRBJ2-1; v_call: TRBV7-4; cdr3_aa: CASSLVPASGGLNEQFF
j_call: TRBJ1-4; v_call: TRBV7-9; cdr3_aa: CASSSNRGANEKLFF
j_call: TRBJ2-2; v_call: TRBV29-1; cdr3_aa: CSALTGGIAIGELFF
j_call: TRBJ2-2; v_call: TRBV7-9; cdr3_aa: CASSLRTSGRAHTGELFF
j_call: TRBJ2-1; v_call: TRBV11-2; cdr3_aa: CASRRTSGHYNEQFF
j_call: TRBJ1-1; v_call: TRBV7-6; cdr3_aa: CASSLSIHPKVAFF
j_call: TRBJ2-1; v_call: TRBV12-3/TRBV12-4; cdr3_aa: CASGRPGTWEGKQFF
j_call: TRBJ2-5; v_call: TRBV9; cdr3_aa: CASSPTVEETQYF
j_call: TRBJ2-2; v_call: TRBV7-9; cdr3_aa: CASSAAGGGGELFF
j_call: TRBJ2-1; v_call: TRBV14; cdr3_aa: CASSQGPLEQFF
j_call: TRBJ1-5; v_call: TRBV3-1; cdr3_aa: CASSQDMGDQPQHF
j_call: TRBJ2-7; v_call: TRBV7-9; cdr3_aa: CASSPRGTSGYEQYF
j_call: TRBJ1-3; v_call: TRBV28; cdr3_aa: CASSLAGFGNTIYF
j_call: TRBJ1-3; v_call: TRBV19; cdr3_aa: CASTVGQGSDTIYF
j_call: TRBJ2-1; v_call: TRBV6-6; cdr3_aa: CASSPRQREPHNEQFF
j_call: TRBJ2-7; v_call: TRBV6-5; cdr3_aa: CASSLRLGQSKTYEQYF
j_call: TRBJ2-7; v_call: TRBV4-3; cdr3_aa: CASSQDATASYEQYF
j_call: TRBJ2-2; v_call: TRBV11-2; cdr3_aa: CASSPFRYTNTGELFF
j_call: TRBJ2-3; v_call: TRBV6-2/TRBV6-3; cdr3_aa: CASSAVESGTQYF
j_call: TRBJ2-2; v_call: TRBV7-6; cdr3_aa: CASSLLTGELFF
j_call: TRBJ2-5; v_call: TRBV12-3/TRBV12-4; cdr3_aa: CASTSGGWSQETQYF
j_call: TRBJ2-7; v_call: TRBV6-5; cdr3_aa: CASSYSGGSREQYF
j_call: TRBJ2-1; v_call: TRBV7-8; cdr3_aa: CASSLVSAGSLGDEQFF
j_call: TRBJ1-4; v_call: TRBV9; cdr3_aa: CASSVAGGKAANEKLFF
j_call: TRBJ2-1; v_call: TRBV11-2; cdr3_aa: CASSRDRGSYNEQFF
j_call: TRBJ2-7; v_call: TRBV5-1; cdr3_aa: CASSFAGEAYEQYF